The sequence of this T cell receptor (beta chain) was determined in a study of blood T cell repertoires in COVID-19. Study context: The analysed material was cDNA or gDNA that came from T cells, B-cell-depleted T cells, or PBMCs.

Original methodology: Amplification of reference gene primers was used by the study to estimate nucleated cell counts. The protocol was immunoSEQ multiplex PCR, while the TCRdb copy is restricted to in-frame clones and leaves out a portion. D and trimming were read from the DNA, whereas the V and J calls and clone size are those reported in that table. The sample has some 250,000 clones; approximately 85% are singletons. CDR3 length equals 14 residues. The germline gives CDR1 MDHEN, CDR2 SYDVKM. Trimming left V 4 bases short and J 2 bases short, with 12 bases between. This sequence joins TRBV28 and TRBJ2-7; D possibly corresponds to TRBD1 (5 bases). This receptor was identified in a human donor in a cohort sampled during active COVID-19. Sequencing was done on a sample of peripheral blood. This CDR3 reads CASSSSGLTYEQYF. The CDR3 bases are TGTGCCAGCAGTTCTTCAGGGTTAACCTACGAGCAGTACTTC.